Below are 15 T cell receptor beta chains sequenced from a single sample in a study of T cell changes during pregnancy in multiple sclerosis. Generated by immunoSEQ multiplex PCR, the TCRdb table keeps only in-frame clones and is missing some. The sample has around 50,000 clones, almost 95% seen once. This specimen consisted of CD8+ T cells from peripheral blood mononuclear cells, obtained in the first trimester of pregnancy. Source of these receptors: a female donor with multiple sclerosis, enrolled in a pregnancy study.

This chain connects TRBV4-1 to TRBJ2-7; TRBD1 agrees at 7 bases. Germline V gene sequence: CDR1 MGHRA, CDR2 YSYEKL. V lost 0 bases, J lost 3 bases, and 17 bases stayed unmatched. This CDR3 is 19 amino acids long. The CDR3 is CASSQDRERGPRLYYEQYF. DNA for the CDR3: TGCGCCAGCAGCCAAGATCGAGAAAGGGGGCCTCGACTGTACTACGAGCAGTACTTC.

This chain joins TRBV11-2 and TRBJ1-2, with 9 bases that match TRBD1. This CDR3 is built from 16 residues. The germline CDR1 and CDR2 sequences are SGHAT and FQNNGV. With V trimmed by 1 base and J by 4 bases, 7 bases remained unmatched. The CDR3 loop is CASSLGQGQGAYGYTF. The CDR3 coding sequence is TGTGCCAGCAGCTTAGGCCAGGGACAGGGTGCCTATGGCTACACCTTC.

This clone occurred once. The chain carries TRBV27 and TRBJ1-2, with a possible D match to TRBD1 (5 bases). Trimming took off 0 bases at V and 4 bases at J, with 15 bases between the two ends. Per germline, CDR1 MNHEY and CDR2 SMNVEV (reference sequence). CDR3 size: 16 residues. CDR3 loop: CASSLSPSVGAYGYTF. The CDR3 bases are TGTGCCAGCAGTTTATCCCCCTCAGTTGGGGCCTATGGCTACACCTTC.

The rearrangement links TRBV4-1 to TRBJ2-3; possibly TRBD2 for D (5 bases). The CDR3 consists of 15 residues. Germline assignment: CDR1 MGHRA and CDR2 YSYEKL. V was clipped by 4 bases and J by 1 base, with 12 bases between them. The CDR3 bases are TGCGCCAGCAGCCCTAGCCCGACTGGCACAGATACGCAGTATTTT. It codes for CASSPSPTGTDTQYF.

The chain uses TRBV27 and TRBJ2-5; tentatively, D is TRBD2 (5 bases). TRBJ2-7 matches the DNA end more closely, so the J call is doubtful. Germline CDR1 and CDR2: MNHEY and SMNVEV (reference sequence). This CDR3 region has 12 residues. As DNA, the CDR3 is TGTGCCATCGGACGGGGAACCTACGAGCAGTACTTC. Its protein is CAIGRGTYEQYF.

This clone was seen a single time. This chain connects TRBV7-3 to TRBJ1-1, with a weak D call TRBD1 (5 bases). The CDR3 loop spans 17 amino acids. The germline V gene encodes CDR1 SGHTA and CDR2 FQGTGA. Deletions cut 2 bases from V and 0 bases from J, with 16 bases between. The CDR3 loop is CASSLSVGAAMNTEAFF. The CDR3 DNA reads TGTGCCAGCAGCTTATCAGTAGGGGCAGCGATGAACACTGAAGCTTTCTTT.

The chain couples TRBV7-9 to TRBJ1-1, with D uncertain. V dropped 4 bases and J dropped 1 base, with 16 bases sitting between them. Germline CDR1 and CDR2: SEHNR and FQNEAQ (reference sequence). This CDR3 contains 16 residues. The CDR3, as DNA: TGTGCCAGCAGCTCAACAGATTCTAACAAGAACACTGAAGCTTTCTTT. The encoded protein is CASSSTDSNKNTEAFF.

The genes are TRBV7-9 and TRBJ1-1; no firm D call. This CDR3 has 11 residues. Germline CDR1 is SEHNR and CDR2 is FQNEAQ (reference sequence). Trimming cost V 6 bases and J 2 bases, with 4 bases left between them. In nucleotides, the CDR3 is TGTGCCAGCAGACATAACACTGAAGCTTTCTTT. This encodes CASRHNTEAFF. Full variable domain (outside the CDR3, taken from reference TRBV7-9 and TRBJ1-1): DTGVSQNPRHKITKRGQNVTFRCDPISEHNRLYWYRQTLGQGPEFLTYFQNEAQLEKSRLLSDRFSAERPKGSFSTLEIQRTEQGDSAMYLCASRHNTEAFFGQGTRLTVV.

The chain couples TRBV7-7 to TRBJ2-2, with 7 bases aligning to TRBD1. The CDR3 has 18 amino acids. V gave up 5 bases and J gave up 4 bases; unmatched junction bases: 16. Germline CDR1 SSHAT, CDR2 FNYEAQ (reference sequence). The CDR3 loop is CASSATHRGEASTGELFF. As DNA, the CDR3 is TGTGCCAGCAGCGCAACTCACAGGGGTGAAGCTTCCACCGGGGAGCTGTTTTTT.

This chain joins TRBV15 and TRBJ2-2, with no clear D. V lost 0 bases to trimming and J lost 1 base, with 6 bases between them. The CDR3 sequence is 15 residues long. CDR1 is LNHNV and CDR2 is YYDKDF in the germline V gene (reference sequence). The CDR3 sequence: CATSREPGNTGELFF. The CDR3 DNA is TGTGCCACCAGCAGAGAGCCGGGGAACACCGGGGAGCTGTTTTTT.

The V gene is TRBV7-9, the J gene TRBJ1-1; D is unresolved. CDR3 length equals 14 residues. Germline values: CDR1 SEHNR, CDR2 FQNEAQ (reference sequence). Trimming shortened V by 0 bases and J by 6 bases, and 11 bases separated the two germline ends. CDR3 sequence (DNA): TGTGCCAGCAGCTTAGCGCGGGGTGGCGCTGAAGCTTTCTTT. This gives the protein CASSLARGGAEAFF.

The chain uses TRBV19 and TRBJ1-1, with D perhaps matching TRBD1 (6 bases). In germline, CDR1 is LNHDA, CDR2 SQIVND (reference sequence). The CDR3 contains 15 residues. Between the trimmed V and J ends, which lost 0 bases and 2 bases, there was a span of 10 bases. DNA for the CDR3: TGTGCCAGTAGTATAGAGGCAGGGGTTAACACTGAAGCTTTCTTT. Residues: CASSIEAGVNTEAFF.

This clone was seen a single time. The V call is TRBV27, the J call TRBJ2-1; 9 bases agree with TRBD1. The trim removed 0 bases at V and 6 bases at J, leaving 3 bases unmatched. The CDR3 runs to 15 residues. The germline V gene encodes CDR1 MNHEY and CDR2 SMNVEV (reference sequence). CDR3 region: CASSLSGQGANEQFF. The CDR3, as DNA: TGTGCCAGCAGTTTATCGGGACAGGGTGCCAATGAGCAGTTCTTC.

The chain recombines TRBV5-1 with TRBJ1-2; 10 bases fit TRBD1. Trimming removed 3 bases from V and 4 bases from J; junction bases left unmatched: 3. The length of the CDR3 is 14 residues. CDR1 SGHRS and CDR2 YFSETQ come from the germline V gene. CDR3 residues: CASSYGDRGYGYTF. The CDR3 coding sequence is TGCGCCAGCAGCTACGGGGACAGGGGCTATGGCTACACCTTC. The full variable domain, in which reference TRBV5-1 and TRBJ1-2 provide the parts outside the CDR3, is KAGVTQTPRYLIKTRGQQVTLSCSPISGHRSVSWYQQTPGQGLQFLFEYFSETQRNKGNFPGRFSGRQFSNSRSEMNVSTLELGDSALYLCASSYGDRGYGYTFGSGTRLTVV.

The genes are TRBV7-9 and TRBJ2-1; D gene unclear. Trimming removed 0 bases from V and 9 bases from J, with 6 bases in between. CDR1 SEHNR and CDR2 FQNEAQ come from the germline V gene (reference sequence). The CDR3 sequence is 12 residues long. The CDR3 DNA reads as TGTGCCAGCAGCTTAGCCCAGTCTGAGCAGTTCTTC. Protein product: CASSLAQSEQFF. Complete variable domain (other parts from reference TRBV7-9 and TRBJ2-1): DTGVSQNPRHKITKRGQNVTFRCDPISEHNRLYWYRQTLGQGPEFLTYFQNEAQLEKSRLLSDRFSAERPKGSFSTLEIQRTEQGDSAMYLCASSLAQSEQFFGPGTRLTVL.